This T cell receptor beta chain was identified in a study of T cells after yellow fever vaccination. TCRdb called the 5' RACE reads again in MiXCR, with one record for every CDR3 protein. The sample has 250,000 to 300,000 distinct CDR3 sequences, 13% seen once. This sample comprised CD4+ T cells sorted from PBMCs, obtained 45 days after the yellow fever booster vaccination. This clonotype was obtained from a man aged 30 to 39 who received the YFV17D yellow fever vaccine.

CDR3 DNA sequence: TGCAGCGTGGGACAGTTTAACTATGGCTACACCTTC. Amino acids: CSVGQFNYGYTF. The chain couples TRBV29-1 to TRBJ1-2; 7 positions agree with TRBD1. This CDR3 is built from 12 residues. With V trimmed by 6 bases and J by 1 base, 2 bases remained unmatched. Germline V CDR1 and CDR2: SQVTM, ANQGSEA. Combining the CDR3 with reference TRBV29-1 and TRBJ1-2 gives the whole variable domain SAVISQKPSRDICQRGTSLTIQCQVDSQVTMMFWYRQQPGQSLTLIATANQGSEATYESGFVIDKFPISRPNLTFSTLTVSNMSPEDSSIYLCSVGQFNYGYTFGSGTRLTVV.